One and the same sample provided the 28 T cell receptor beta chains below, sequenced in a study of tumor-infiltrating lymphocytes in primary liver carcinoma. The template, about 540 ng total RNA, yielded TCR beta cDNA made with a constant-region primer. Employing slightly modified ARM-PCR, three nested multiplex PCR rounds were run, and these gave rise to the TCR beta libraries. TRBV1-TRBV30 forward primers paired with a C-beta reverse primer were used in the first two PCR rounds, which ran approximately 10 cycles each. MiXCR, run by TCRdb on the multiplex PCR reads, gives a single entry per CDR3 protein. This sample has 90,000 to 100,000 distinct CDR3 sequences; around 63% occur once, and the top ten carry 9.5%. Unsorted bulk tissue (roughly 19-30 mg) underwent RNA and DNA co-extraction. Sequenced: liver tumor tissue from sampling region 5. Specified subset: tumor region T5, tumor centre. The receptors originated from a woman in her sixties with primary liver carcinoma and hepatitis B virus infection.

In regard to this clonotype: A read error may account for a junction end that differs from germline. This chain joins TRBV29-1 and TRBJ2-7, with 7 bases lining up with TRBD1. The CDR3 has 14 amino acids. Germline lookup yields CDR1 SQVTM and CDR2 ANQGSEA. The CDR3 DNA is TGCAGCGTGGAAGATGATAGGGGGCACTACGAGCGATACTTC. It translates to CSVEDDRGHYERYF.

Many counts were recorded for this clonotype. The V and J genes are TRBV10-3 and TRBJ2-5, with 9 nucleotides matching TRBD2. This CDR3 has 13 amino acids. Losses at the gene ends were 6 bases for V and 5 bases for J; bases not matched to a gene: 4. The germline V gene encodes CDR1 ENHRY and CDR2 SYGVKD. The CDR3 loop reads CAISQREVETQYF. The CDR3 DNA reads as TGTGCCATCAGCCAGCGGGAGGTGGAGACCCAGTACTTC.

Points on this clonotype: This may arise from a read error, as a much more abundant clone is one base away. This sequence joins TRBV28 and TRBJ1-3; possible D gene TRBD1, 5 bases. CDR1 is MDHEN, CDR2 SYDVKM, per germline. This CDR3 has 14 amino acids. The CDR3 loop reads CTSMGDLSGNTIYF. In nucleotides, the CDR3 is TGTACCAGCATGGGGGACCTCTCTGGAAACACCATATATTTT. The full variable domain, with the rest looked up from reference TRBV28 and TRBJ1-3, is DVKVTQSSRYLVKRTGEKVFLECVQDMDHENMFWYRQDPGLGLRLIYFSYDVKMKEKGDIPEGYSVSREKKERFSLILESASTNQTSMYLCTSMGDLSGNTIYFGEGSWLTVV.

A remark on this clonotype: Lacking the conserved final phenylalanine or tryptophan, this CDR3 likely reflects a read error. The V call is TRBV11-3, the J call TRBJ2-7; no firm D call. Germline values: CDR1 SGHNT, CDR2 YENEEA. V was cut by 5 bases and J by 2 bases, with 10 bases left in between. The CDR3 is 13 residues long. The CDR3 nucleotides are TGTGCCAGCAGCCCACTGGATGCCTACGAGCAGTACCTC. The encoded protein is CASSPLDAYEQYL.

This chain's CDR3 is CASSEAAGSSGTQYF. CDR3 in DNA: TGTGCCAGCAGTGAAGCTGCGGGAAGCTCCGGGACCCAGTACTTC. The chain carries TRBV6-1 and TRBJ2-5; perhaps TRBD2 as D (6 bases). CDR1 and CDR2 (germline): MNHNS, SASEGT. V shed 0 bases and J shed 7 bases, with 15 bases lying between them. The CDR3 length is 15 residues.

This clonotype was counted many times. The genes are TRBV4-2 and TRBJ2-3; TRBD1 matches 8 bases. The ends lost 0 bases at V and 1 base at J; junction bases unmatched: 3. The CDR3 runs to 16 residues. Germline V lookup: CDR1 LGHNA, CDR2 YNFKEQ. The CDR3 DNA sequence: TGTGCCAGCAGCCAAGATCCGGGACAGGGCACAGATACGCAGTATTTT. Translating it yields CASSQDPGQGTDTQYF.

The chain uses TRBV20-1 and TRBJ2-2; D is possibly TRBD1 or TRBD2 (5 bases each). This CDR3 has 13 amino acids. Per germline, CDR1 DFQATT and CDR2 SNEGSKA (reference sequence). In DNA form, the CDR3 reads TGCAATGCCGGGACCGCGAACACCGGGGAGCTGTTTTTT. Its protein product is CNAGTANTGELFF.

Turning to this clonotype: Likely a read error: the CDR3 ends without its conserved phenylalanine or tryptophan. The DNA is left out, because the CDR3 cannot be placed on it with certainty; the CDR3 is given as TCRdb lists it. This chain's CDR3 is CTSSLTPGTSGHNERFL. This rearrangement joins TRBV11-2 to TRBJ2-1; whether TRBD2, the table's D call, matches the DNA was not checked. The CDR3 is 17 amino acids long, termini counted. The germline gives CDR1 SGHAT, CDR2 FQNNGV.

Regarding this clonotype: At one end, the junction sequence differs from germline, possibly due to a read error. J is TRBJ2-7 and V is TRBV29-1, with D perhaps given as TRBD1 or TRBD2 (5 bases each). Germline V CDR1 and CDR2: SQVTM, ANQGSEA. CDR3 length: 14 amino acids. The CDR3 bases are TGCAGCGTTACCGGGGCAGGTAGCTCCTACGATCAGTATTTC. It encodes CSVTGAGSSYDQYF.

A few counts support this clonotype. At one end, the junction sequence differs from germline, possibly due to a read error. The chain links TRBV11-2 to TRBJ2-1; tentative D call: TRBD2 (6 bases). In germline, CDR1 is SGHAT, CDR2 FQNNGV. CDR3 length: 14 residues. The CDR3 nucleotides are TGTGTCAGCAGCTCGACTAGTACCTACAATGAGCAATTCTTC. This translates into CVSSSTSTYNEQFF.

This clonotype was detected many times. V and J are TRBV7-8 and TRBJ1-5; no reliable D call. The CDR3 has 13 amino acids. Germline V CDR1 and CDR2: SGHVS, FQNEAQ. Deletions cut 2 bases from V and 8 bases from J, with 10 bases between. The CDR3 DNA reads TGTGCCAGCAGCTTAAACCCGACGGAGCCCCAGCATTTT. The encoded protein is CASSLNPTEPQHF.

With regard to this clonotype: One base away lies a much larger clone, so this may be a sequencing read error. This chain joins TRBV7-8 and TRBJ2-3, with unresolved D. Per germline, CDR1 SGHVS and CDR2 FQNEAQ. The CDR3 spans 13 residues. CDR3 protein: CAGSSQSRDTQYF. Here the CDR3 DNA reads TGTGCCGGCAGCTCCCAAAGTAGAGATACGCAGTATTTT.

With respect to this clonotype: With a much larger clone just one base away, this may be a read error. The J gene is TRBJ2-3, the V gene TRBV5-1; TRBD1 matches 8 bases. Per the germline V gene, CDR1 is SGHRS and CDR2 is YFSETQ. J gave up 3 bases and V 3 bases, and 9 bases lay outside the gene matches. This CDR3 has 16 residues. The CDR3 is CASSSAVDRGTDTQYF. The CDR3 region has the DNA TGCGCCAGCAGCTCGGCCGTTGACAGGGGTACAGATACGCAGTATTTT.

A note on this clonotype: Because it lacks the conserved phenylalanine or tryptophan at the end, this CDR3 is likely a read error. The chain links TRBV24-1 to TRBJ1-2, with 10 bases aligning to TRBD1. V shed 3 bases, J shed 3 bases, and the junction held 3 bases outside the gene matches. This CDR3 is 15 amino acids long. The germline V gene has CDR1 KGHDR and CDR2 SFDVKD. The CDR3 DNA reads as TGTGCCACCAGTGATCCCGGACAGGGGGACTATGGCTACACCCTC. As protein: CATSDPGQGDYGYTL.

Turning to this clonotype: The final CDR3 position lacks the conserved phenylalanine or tryptophan, pointing to a likely read error. V usage is TRBV6-1 and J usage is TRBJ2-7, with 7 bases aligning to TRBD2. Germline trimming cut 7 bases from V and 2 bases from J; bases unmatched to any gene: 8. CDR1 MNHNS and CDR2 SASEGT come from the germline V gene. The CDR3 has 14 residues. Written as DNA, the CDR3 is TGTGCCAGCACCAGCGGGGCCAGGACCTACGAGCAGTACTCC. Translating it yields CASTSGARTYEQYS.

This clonotype was detected many times. The CDR3 region is CASSQGLEQYF. The DNA of the CDR3 is TGTGCCAGCAGCCAGGGTCTTGAGCAGTACTTC. The chain is built from TRBV2 and TRBJ2-7, with D perhaps matching TRBD1 (5 bases). CDR3 length: 11 amino acids. V lost 6 bases to trimming and J lost 7 bases, with 10 bases between them. Germline CDR1 reads SNHLY; CDR2 reads FYNNEI.

This clonotype was found once. V gene TRBV7-3 combines with J gene TRBJ2-2; D is uncertain. Germline loops: CDR1 SGHTA, CDR2 FQGTGA. V gave up 0 bases and J gave up 2 bases, with 10 bases separating them. The CDR3 extends over 16 amino acids. In nucleotides, the CDR3 is TGTGCCAGCAGCTTAACGCCCATCCCTAACACCGGGGAGCTGTTTTTT. This sequence encodes CASSLTPIPNTGELFF. Drawing the rest from reference TRBV7-3 and TRBJ2-2, the complete variable domain is GAGVSQTPSNKVTEKGKYVELRCDPISGHTALYWYRQSLGQGPEFLIYFQGTGAADDSGLPNDRFFAVRPEGSVSTLKIQRTERGDSAVYLCASSLTPIPNTGELFFGEGSRLTVL.

As concerns this clonotype: An end of the junction does not agree with germline; a read error may underlie this. The chain uses TRBV6-5 and TRBJ2-7; TRBD2 aligns across 10 bases. The CDR3 covers 14 residues. Germline V gives CDR1 MNHEY, CDR2 SVGAGI. The CDR3 region has the DNA TGTACCAGCGGTTCTAGCGGGAGAAGTGGCGATCAGTACTTC. Translated: CTSGSSGRSGDQYF.

Points on this clonotype: This may come from a read error, since a much larger clone is one base off. The chain uses TRBV6-1 and TRBJ2-5, with TRBD2 identical over 7 bases. CDR3 length equals 15 residues. The germline V gene has CDR1 MNHNS and CDR2 SASEGT. CDR3 DNA sequence: TGTACCAGCAGGCCAATCCTAGCGGTTCAAGAGACCCAGTACTTC. Residues: CTSRPILAVQETQYF.

This rearrangement joins TRBV19 to TRBJ2-2; the D is unclear. This CDR3 has 13 amino acids. The ends were cut back, 8 bases at V and 2 bases at J, with 9 bases in the middle. Per germline, CDR1 LNHDA and CDR2 SQIVND (reference sequence). The chain's CDR3 is CASRAPNTGELFF. CDR3 DNA: TGTGCCAGTCGGGCTCCAAACACCGGGGAGCTGTTTTTT.

This clonotype was picked up one time. At one end the junction does not follow the germline gene, possibly because of a read error. The V call is TRBV5-6, the J call TRBJ2-1; 8 positions match TRBD2. TRBJ2-7 explains the end of the DNA better; the J call may be wrong. The CDR3 loop spans 13 amino acids. The germline gives CDR1 SGHDT, CDR2 YYEEEE. CDR3 DNA: TGTGCCAGGAGCTCCAGCGGGGGACACGAGCAGTACTTC. It translates to CARSSSGGHEQYF.

Turning to this clonotype: A junction end diverges from the germline sequence, so it may reflect a read error. This sequence joins TRBV6-5 and TRBJ2-1; TRBD2 might be the D (6 bases). The CDR3 is 17 amino acids. Germline-derived CDR1 and CDR2 are MNHEY and SVGAGI. Here the CDR3 reads CASGPRVRAGHYDEQSF. The CDR3 DNA reads as TGTGCCAGCGGGCCCCGGGTTCGAGCGGGTCACTACGATGAGCAGTCCTTC.

Turning to this clonotype: Mismatch with germline at one junction end may stem from a read error. This chain uses TRBV5-1 with TRBJ2-1, with 9 nucleotides matching TRBD2. The CDR3 length is 17 residues. CDR1 is SGHRS, CDR2 YFSETQ, per germline. The CDR3 coding sequence is TGCGCCAGCAGCCCCGGAAGTCTAGCGGGACTCTGCAATGTGCGGGTCTTC. Its translation: CASSPGSLAGLCNVRVF.

Notes on this clonotype: One junction end disagrees with the germline gene, perhaps due to a read error. The rearrangement links TRBV11-1 to TRBJ1-1; tentatively, D is TRBD1 (5 bases). Germline-derived CDR1 and CDR2 are SGHAT and FQDESV (reference sequence). This CDR3 contains 13 residues. Here the CDR3 reads CVSSRGPNTEAFF. In DNA, the CDR3 is TGTGTCAGCTCCCGGGGCCCTAACACTGAAGCTTTCTTC.

As to this clonotype: Sequence at one end of the junction differs from germline and may be a read error. This chain joins TRBV11-2 and TRBJ2-1; TRBD2 agrees at 8 bases. CDR3 length: 17 residues. The germline V gene has CDR1 SGHAT and CDR2 FQNNGV. The DNA for the CDR3 is TGTGCTAGCAACAGGAGACTAACGGGAGGGCCGGGGGATGAGCAGTTCTTC. Its translation: CASNRRLTGGPGDEQFF.

Concerning this clonotype: The junction departs from the called germline gene at one end, perhaps through a read error. The chain carries TRBV29-1 and TRBJ2-2; 8 nucleotides match TRBD2. The CDR3 extends over 13 amino acids. The V gene's germline CDR1 is SQVTM and CDR2 ANQGSEA. This CDR3 is CIAQEREIGELLF. CDR3 coding DNA: TGCATCGCCCAAGAGCGGGAGATCGGGGAGCTGCTTTTT.

The chain combines TRBV5-6 with TRBJ2-5; weak D call: TRBD2 (5 bases). The CDR3 length is 15 residues. Germline values: CDR1 SGHDT, CDR2 YYEEEE. The ends were cut back, 6 bases at V and 0 bases at J, with 15 bases in the middle. The CDR3 here is CASISEGANQETQYF. The CDR3 DNA sequence: TGTGCCAGCATCAGCGAGGGCGCGAACCAAGAGACCCAGTACTTC.

Comments on this clonotype: Relative to the germline gene, one junction end is altered; a read error may explain this. The rearrangement links TRBV5-1 to TRBJ1-4, with 7 bases identical to TRBD1. This CDR3 has 16 residues. The germline CDR1 and CDR2 sequences are SGHRS and YFSETQ. Here the CDR3 reads CACSLARGNRGEKLFF. The DNA for the CDR3 is TGCGCCTGCAGCTTAGCCAGGGGGAATCGGGGTGAAAAACTGTTTTTT. Looking up the rest from reference TRBV5-1 and TRBJ1-4 gives the full variable domain: KAGVTQTPRYLIKTRGQQVTLSCSPISGHRSVSWYQQTPGQGLQFLFEYFSETQRNKGNFPGRFSGRQFSNSRSEMNVSTLELGDSALYLCACSLARGNRGEKLFFGSGTQLSVL.